Listed below are T cell receptor beta chains from one sample, sequenced in a study of shared clonotypes between healthy human individuals. The assay was immunoSEQ multiplex PCR, and TCRdb's table has in-frame clones only and misses some. The data contain around 2,000,000 clones, approximately 94% of them singletons. Sequencing was done on a sample of naive CD8+ T cells sorted from blood. All receptors derive from a man aged 18 to 29 in good health. The CDR3 runs from the conserved cysteine through the conserved F or W. A D gene is named only where the DNA matches it firmly. Some rows have no size entry. The others give once, few or many, or a class for an expanded clone.

size: -; J: TRBJ2-7; D: -; V: TRBV27; DNA: TGTGCCAGCAGTTCGGTCGGGACCTTGAACGAGCAGTACTTC; CDR3: CASSSVGTLNEQYF
size: -; J: TRBJ2-1; D: -; V: TRBV5-5; DNA: TGTGCCAGCAGCTTGGATACGGGGCCAGTGGAGTTCTTC; CDR3: CASSLDTGPVEFF
size: -; J: TRBJ2-7; D: TRBD1; V: TRBV27; DNA: TGTGCCAGCAGTTTATCGGCCGGGACAGGGGACTACGAGCAGTACTTC; CDR3: CASSLSAGTGDYEQYF
size: -; J: TRBJ2-3; D: -; V: TRBV6-6; DNA: TGTGCCAGCAGTTACTCGGTGGGGGCGAATTCAGATACGCAGTATTTT; CDR3: CASSYSVGANSDTQYF
size: -; J: TRBJ1-3; D: TRBD1; V: TRBV25-1; DNA: TGTGCCGGAAAGGGACAGGCGAGCTCTGGAAACACCATATATTTT; CDR3: CAGKGQASSGNTIYF
size: -; J: TRBJ1-4; D: TRBD1; V: TRBV29-1; DNA: TGCAGCGTTGAACCCTGGACAGGTACTAATGAAAAACTGTTTTTT; CDR3: CSVEPWTGTNEKLFF
size: -; J: TRBJ2-1; D: -; V: TRBV7-6; DNA: TGTGCCAGCACCCCCGGGAACCACGACTACAATGAGCAGTTCTTC; CDR3: CASTPGNHDYNEQFF
size: -; J: TRBJ2-1; D: -; V: TRBV5-8; DNA: TGTGCCAGCAGTCAAGGGACCGCCTACTACAATGAGCAGTTCTTC; CDR3: CASSQGTAYYNEQFF
size: once; J: TRBJ2-2; D: -; V: TRBV11-2; DNA: TGTGCCAGCAGCCGAGGGGGCACCGGGGAGCTGTTTTTT; CDR3: CASSRGGTGELFF
size: -; J: TRBJ1-2; D: -; V: TRBV28; DNA: TGTGCCAGCAGTTTACAGGTAGCTAACTATGGCTACACCTTC; CDR3: CASSLQVANYGYTF
size: -; J: TRBJ2-7; D: TRBD1; V: TRBV4-1; DNA: TGCGCCAGCAGCCCTATTGGGACAGGGACCTACGAGCAGTACTTC; CDR3: CASSPIGTGTYEQYF
size: -; J: TRBJ1-1; D: -; V: TRBV7-9; DNA: TGTGCCAGCAGCTTAGATCCCGTTCGGGGCATGAACACTGAAGCTTTCTTT; CDR3: CASSLDPVRGMNTEAFF
size: -; J: TRBJ2-2; D: -; V: TRBV30; DNA: TGTGCCTGGTTTGACCTAGCCGGGGAGCTGTTTTTT; CDR3: CAWFDLAGELFF
size: -; J: TRBJ1-5; D: -; V: TRBV4-1; DNA: TGCGCCAGCAGCCAAGGCCCCCAGGAGTCACCCCAGCATTTT; CDR3: CASSQGPQESPQHF
size: -; J: TRBJ1-6; D: -; V: TRBV27; DNA: TGTGCCAGCAGTCTACATCTCGAGGACAGCGACGATAATTCACCCCTCCACTTT; CDR3: CASSLHLEDSDDNSPLHF
size: -; J: TRBJ2-7; D: -; V: TRBV5-8; DNA: TGTGCCGGGGAGATCGACCGGGTCTCCTACGAGCAGTACTTC; CDR3: CAGEIDRVSYEQYF
size: -; J: TRBJ1-5; D: -; V: TRBV5-6; DNA: TGTGCCAGCAGCTTGGGTGGTTACTTCAATCAGCCCCAGCATTTT; CDR3: CASSLGGYFNQPQHF
size: -; J: TRBJ2-1; D: -; V: TRBV11-2; DNA: TGTGCCAGCAGCGCCAGTCAAAAGGGGTACAATGAGCAGTTCTTC; CDR3: CASSASQKGYNEQFF
size: -; J: TRBJ1-5; D: -; V: TRBV10-2; DNA: TGCGCCAGCAGTGAGGGCCCAGGGGACCAGCCCCAGCATTTT; CDR3: CASSEGPGDQPQHF
size: -; J: TRBJ2-7; D: -; V: TRBV7-7; DNA: TGTGCTAGCAGCCTTTCTGGTAACTACGAGCAGTACTTC; CDR3: CASSLSGNYEQYF
size: -; J: TRBJ2-5; D: TRBD2; V: TRBV10-3; DNA: TGTGCCATCAGTGAGACTAGCGGGAGGAAAGAGACCCAGTACTTC; CDR3: CAISETSGRKETQYF
size: -; J: TRBJ2-6; D: -; V: TRBV11-2; DNA: TGTGCCAGCAGCTTAGACATCTCTGGGGCCAACGTCCTGACTTTC; CDR3: CASSLDISGANVLTF
size: -; J: TRBJ2-7; D: -; V: TRBV6-5; DNA: TGTGCCAGCAGTTACGGGGCGGGCTACGAGCAGTACTTC; CDR3: CASSYGAGYEQYF
size: -; J: TRBJ2-3; D: TRBD2; V: TRBV7-9; DNA: TGTGCCAGCAGCTCCTCGACTAGCCCAGATACGCAGTATTTT; CDR3: CASSSSTSPDTQYF
size: -; J: TRBJ2-3; D: -; V: TRBV5-1; DNA: TGCGCCAGCAGCTCGCCGACAGGTTGGGACCGGGATACGCAGTATTTT; CDR3: CASSSPTGWDRDTQYF
size: -; J: TRBJ2-7; D: -; V: TRBV21-1; DNA: TGTGCCAGCAGCAGCGAAGCGAGGGGCCATAACTCCTACGAGCAGTACTTC; CDR3: CASSSEARGHNSYEQYF
size: -; J: TRBJ2-5; D: TRBD1; V: TRBV9; DNA: TGTGCCAGCAGCCCCCGGACAGGGGGGCAACAAGAGACCCAGTACTTC; CDR3: CASSPRTGGQQETQYF
size: -; J: TRBJ2-5; D: TRBD2; V: TRBV28; DNA: TGTGCCAGCAGGGTAGCGGGGGGCGGGGTGGAGACCCAGTACTTC; CDR3: CASRVAGGGVETQYF
size: -; J: TRBJ2-7; D: -; V: TRBV27; DNA: TGTGCCAGCGGAACGTACGAGCAGTACTTC; CDR3: CASGTYEQYF
size: -; J: TRBJ2-1; D: TRBD2; V: TRBV5-1; DNA: TGCGCCAGCAGCTTGGAGCCTAGCGGGTGGAGCTCCTACAATGAGCAGTTCTTC; CDR3: CASSLEPSGWSSYNEQFF
size: -; J: TRBJ2-7; D: TRBD1; V: TRBV23-1; DNA: TGCGCCAGCAGGCCGGGACAGGACTCCTACGAGCAGTACTTC; CDR3: CASRPGQDSYEQYF
size: -; J: TRBJ1-1; D: -; V: TRBV19; DNA: TGTGCCAGTAGTATGTGGGGGAGTAACACTGAAGCTTTCTTT; CDR3: CASSMWGSNTEAFF
size: -; J: TRBJ1-1; D: TRBD1; V: TRBV30; DNA: TGTGCCTGGAACTTTGAGACAGGGGGAACTGAAGCTTTCTTT; CDR3: CAWNFETGGTEAFF
size: -; J: TRBJ1-2; D: -; V: TRBV27; DNA: TGTGCCAGCAGGACACAAGGTCCTCTATTCTATGGCTACACCTTC; CDR3: CASRTQGPLFYGYTF
size: -; J: TRBJ2-2; D: -; V: TRBV5-4; DNA: TGTGCCAGCAGCTTTTATCAGTACACCGGGGAGCTGTTTTTT; CDR3: CASSFYQYTGELFF
size: -; J: TRBJ2-7; D: -; V: TRBV28; DNA: TGTGCCAGCAGCTCCCGGTCCTACCCAGCGCGATCCTACGAGCAGTACTTC; CDR3: CASSSRSYPARSYEQYF
size: -; J: TRBJ2-5; D: TRBD1; V: TRBV27; DNA: TGTGCCAGCAGTTTATCGACGACAGGGCGAGAGACCCAGTACTTC; CDR3: CASSLSTTGRETQYF
size: once; J: TRBJ2-5; D: -; V: TRBV9; DNA: TGTGCCAGCAACCGGGGACAAGAGACCCAGTACTTC; CDR3: CASNRGQETQYF
size: -; J: TRBJ1-5; D: -; V: TRBV4-1; DNA: TGCGCCAGCAGCCAAGAACCTCCAGGGGAATATAGCAATCAGCCCCAGCATTTT; CDR3: CASSQEPPGEYSNQPQHF
size: -; J: TRBJ1-2; D: -; V: TRBV2; DNA: TGTGCCAGCAGTGTTTCGGGGCAGGGATTTTTATATGGCTACACCTTC; CDR3: CASSVSGQGFLYGYTF